This T cell receptor (beta chain) appears in the sequencing data of a study of T cell changes during pregnancy in multiple sclerosis. Profiling relied on immunoSEQ multiplex PCR, and the TCRdb table lists in-frame clones only, not all of them. The sample comprises about 74,000 clones, more than 75% of which are singletons, and more than 1.3% rests with the top ten. The CDR3 has 14 residues. Germline loops: CDR1 SEHNR, CDR2 FQNEAQ (reference sequence). The V gene lost 5 bases and the J gene lost 3 bases, with 11 bases spanning the gap. This sequence joins TRBV7-9 and TRBJ1-5, with a tentative D call TRBD1 (6 bases). The sequence was obtained from a female donor with multiple sclerosis, enrolled in a pregnancy study. The sample consisted of peripheral blood, taken in the third trimester of pregnancy. The CDR3: CASSLGGLNQPQHF. The CDR3 bases are TGTGCCAGCAGCCTAGGGGGGCTCAATCAGCCCCAGCATTTT.